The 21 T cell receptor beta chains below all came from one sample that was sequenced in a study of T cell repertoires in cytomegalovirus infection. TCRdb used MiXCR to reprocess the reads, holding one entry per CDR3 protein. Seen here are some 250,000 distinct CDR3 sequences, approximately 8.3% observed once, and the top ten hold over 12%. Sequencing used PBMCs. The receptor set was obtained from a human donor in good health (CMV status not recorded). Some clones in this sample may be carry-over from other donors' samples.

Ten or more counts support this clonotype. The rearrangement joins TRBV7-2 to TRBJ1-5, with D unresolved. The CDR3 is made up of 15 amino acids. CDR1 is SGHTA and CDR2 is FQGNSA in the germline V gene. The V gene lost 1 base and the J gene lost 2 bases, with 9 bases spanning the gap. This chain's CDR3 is CASSLVGQGNQPQHF. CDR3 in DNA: TGTGCCAGCAGCTTAGTCGGGCAGGGCAATCAGCCCCAGCATTTT. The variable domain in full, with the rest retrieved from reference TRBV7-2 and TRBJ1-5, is GAGVSQSPSNKVTEKGKDVELRCDPISGHTALYWYRQSLGQGLEFLIYFQGNSAPDKSGLPSDRFSAERTGGSVSTLTIQRTQQEDSAVYLCASSLVGQGNQPQHFGDGTRLSIL.

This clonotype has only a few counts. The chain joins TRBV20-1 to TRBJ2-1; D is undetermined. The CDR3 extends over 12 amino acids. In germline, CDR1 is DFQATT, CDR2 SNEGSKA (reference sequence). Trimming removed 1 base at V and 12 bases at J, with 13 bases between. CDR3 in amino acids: CSARAIGRPQFF. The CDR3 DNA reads TGCAGTGCTAGAGCCATTGGCCGGCCGCAGTTCTTC.

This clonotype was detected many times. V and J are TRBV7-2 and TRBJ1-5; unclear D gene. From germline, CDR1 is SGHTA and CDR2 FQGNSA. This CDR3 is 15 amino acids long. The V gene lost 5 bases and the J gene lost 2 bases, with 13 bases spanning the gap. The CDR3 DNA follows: TGTGCCAGCAGCCTATCTCGAACGGGCAATCAGCCCCAGCATTTT. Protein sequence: CASSLSRTGNQPQHF.

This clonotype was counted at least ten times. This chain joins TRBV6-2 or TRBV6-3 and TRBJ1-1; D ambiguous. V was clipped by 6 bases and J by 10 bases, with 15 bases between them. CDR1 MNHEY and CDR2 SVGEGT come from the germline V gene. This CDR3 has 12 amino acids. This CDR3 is CASSPWALGAFF. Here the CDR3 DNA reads TGTGCCAGCAGCCCCTGGGCCCTTGGAGCTTTCTTT.

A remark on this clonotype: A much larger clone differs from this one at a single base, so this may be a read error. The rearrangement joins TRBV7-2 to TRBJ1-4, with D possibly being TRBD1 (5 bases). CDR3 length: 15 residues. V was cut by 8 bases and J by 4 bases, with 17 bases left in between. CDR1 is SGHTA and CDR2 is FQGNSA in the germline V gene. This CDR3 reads CASGVGTANNEKLFF. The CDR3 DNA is TGTGCCAGCGGCGTCGGGACGGCGAATAATGAAAAACTGTTTTTT. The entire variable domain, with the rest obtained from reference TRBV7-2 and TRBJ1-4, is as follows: GAGVSQSPSNKVTEKGKDVELRCDPISGHTALYWYRQSLGQGLEFLIYFQGNSAPDKSGLPSDRFSAERTGGSVSTLTIQRTQQEDSAVYLCASGVGTANNEKLFFGSGTQLSVL.

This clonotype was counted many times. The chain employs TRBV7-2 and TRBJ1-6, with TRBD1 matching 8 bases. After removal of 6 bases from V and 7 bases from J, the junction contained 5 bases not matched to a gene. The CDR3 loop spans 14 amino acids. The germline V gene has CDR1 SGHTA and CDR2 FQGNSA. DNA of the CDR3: TGTGCCAGCAGTCCAGGGGGCATGAATTCACCCCTCCACTTT. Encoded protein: CASSPGGMNSPLHF.

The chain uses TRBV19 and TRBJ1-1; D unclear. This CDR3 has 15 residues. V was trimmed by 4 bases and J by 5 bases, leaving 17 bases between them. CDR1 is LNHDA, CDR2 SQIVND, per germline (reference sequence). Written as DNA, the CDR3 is TGTGCCAGTAGTAGGGCCTTCCAACGAGAGACTGAAGCTTTCTTT. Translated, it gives CASSRAFQRETEAFF. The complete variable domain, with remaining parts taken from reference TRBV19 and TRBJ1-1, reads DGGITQSPKYLFRKEGQNVTLSCEQNLNHDAMYWYRQDPGQGLRLIYYSQIVNDFQKGDIAEGYSVSREKKESFPLTVTSAQKNPTAFYLCASSRAFQRETEAFFGQGTRLTVV.

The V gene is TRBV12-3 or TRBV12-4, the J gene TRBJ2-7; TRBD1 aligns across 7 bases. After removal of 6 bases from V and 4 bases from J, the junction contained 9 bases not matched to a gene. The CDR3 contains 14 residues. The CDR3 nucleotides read TGTGCCAGCAGCCGACAGGGTACGGATTACGAGCAGTACTTC. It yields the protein CASSRQGTDYEQYF.

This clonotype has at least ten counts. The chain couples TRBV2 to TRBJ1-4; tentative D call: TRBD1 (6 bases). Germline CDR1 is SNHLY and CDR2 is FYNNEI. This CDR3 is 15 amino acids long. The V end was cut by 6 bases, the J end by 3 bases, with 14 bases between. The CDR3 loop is CASSPDQGSNEKLFF. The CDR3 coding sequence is TGTGCCAGCAGCCCCGACCAGGGGTCTAATGAAAAACTGTTTTTT.

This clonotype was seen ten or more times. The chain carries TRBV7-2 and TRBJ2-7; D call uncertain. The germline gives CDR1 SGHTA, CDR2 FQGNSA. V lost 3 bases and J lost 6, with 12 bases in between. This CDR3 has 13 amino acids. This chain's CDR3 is CASSFKDVFEQYF. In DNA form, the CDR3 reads TGTGCCAGCAGCTTTAAGGACGTCTTCGAGCAGTACTTC.

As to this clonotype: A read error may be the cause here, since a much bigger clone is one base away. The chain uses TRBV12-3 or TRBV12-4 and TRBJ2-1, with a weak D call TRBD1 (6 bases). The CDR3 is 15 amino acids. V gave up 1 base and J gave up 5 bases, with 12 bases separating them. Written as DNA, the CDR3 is TGTGCCAGCAGTTTAGAACAGGGTCTACACAATGAGCAGTTCTTC. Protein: CASSLEQGLHNEQFF.

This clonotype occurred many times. CDR3 amino acids: CASSLGRINSPLHF. DNA for the CDR3: TGTGCCAGCAGTTTGGGCAGGATAAATTCACCCCTCCACTTT. This chain joins TRBV12-3 or TRBV12-4 and TRBJ1-6; D ambiguous. The V end was cut by 3 bases, the J end by 7 bases, with 10 bases between. CDR3 size: 14 residues.

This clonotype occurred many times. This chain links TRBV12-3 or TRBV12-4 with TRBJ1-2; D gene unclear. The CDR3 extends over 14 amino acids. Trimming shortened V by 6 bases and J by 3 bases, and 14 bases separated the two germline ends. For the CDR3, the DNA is TGTGCCAGCAGCCTGACAAAGGATTACTATGGCTACACCTTC. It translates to CASSLTKDYYGYTF.

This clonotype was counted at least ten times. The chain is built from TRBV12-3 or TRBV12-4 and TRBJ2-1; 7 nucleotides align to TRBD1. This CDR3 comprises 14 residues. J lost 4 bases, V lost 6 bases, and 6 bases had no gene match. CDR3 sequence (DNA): TGTGCCAGCAGGTTCCGGGACAGTTACAATGAGCAGTTCTTC. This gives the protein CASRFRDSYNEQFF.

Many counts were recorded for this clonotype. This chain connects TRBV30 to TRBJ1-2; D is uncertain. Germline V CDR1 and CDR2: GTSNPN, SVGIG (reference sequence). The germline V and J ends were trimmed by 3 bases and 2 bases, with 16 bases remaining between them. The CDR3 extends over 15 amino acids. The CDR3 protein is CAWSVSRNENYGYTF. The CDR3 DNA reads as TGTGCCTGGAGCGTCTCAAGGAATGAGAACTATGGCTACACCTTC.

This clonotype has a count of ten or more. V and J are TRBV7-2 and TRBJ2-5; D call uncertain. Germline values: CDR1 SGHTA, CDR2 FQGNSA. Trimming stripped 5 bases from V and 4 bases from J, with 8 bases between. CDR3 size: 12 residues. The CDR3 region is CASSPLRETQYF. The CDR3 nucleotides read TGTGCCAGCAGCCCCTTAAGAGAGACCCAGTACTTC.

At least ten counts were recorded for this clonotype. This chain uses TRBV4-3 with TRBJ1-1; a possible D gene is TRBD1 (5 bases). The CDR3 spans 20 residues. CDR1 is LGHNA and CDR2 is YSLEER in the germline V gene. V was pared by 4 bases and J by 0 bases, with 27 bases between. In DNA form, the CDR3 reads TGCGCCAGCAGCCGAGCGCCGATGGGGGGAGGGATAGGCGTGAACACTGAAGCTTTCTTT. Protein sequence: CASSRAPMGGGIGVNTEAFF.

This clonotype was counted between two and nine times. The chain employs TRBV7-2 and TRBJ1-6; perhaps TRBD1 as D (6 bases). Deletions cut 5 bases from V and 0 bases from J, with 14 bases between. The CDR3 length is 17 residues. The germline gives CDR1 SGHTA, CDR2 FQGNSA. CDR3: CASSPRQASSYNSPLHF. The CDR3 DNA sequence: TGTGCCAGCAGCCCACGACAGGCGAGCTCCTATAATTCACCCCTCCACTTT.

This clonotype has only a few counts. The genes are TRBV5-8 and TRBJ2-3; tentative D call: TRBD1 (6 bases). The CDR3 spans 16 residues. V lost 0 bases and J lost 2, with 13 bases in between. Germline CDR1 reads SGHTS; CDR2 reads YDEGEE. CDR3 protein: CASSLGLTGSTDTQYF. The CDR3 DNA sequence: TGTGCCAGCAGCTTGGGTTTAACAGGGTCCACAGATACGCAGTATTTT.

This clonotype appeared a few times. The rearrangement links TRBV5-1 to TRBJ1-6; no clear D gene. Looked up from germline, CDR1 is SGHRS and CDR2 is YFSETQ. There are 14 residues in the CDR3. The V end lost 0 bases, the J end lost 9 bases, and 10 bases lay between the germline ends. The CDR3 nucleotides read TGCGCCAGCAGCTTGGACGGGTATGGTTCACCCCTCCACTTT. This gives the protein CASSLDGYGSPLHF.

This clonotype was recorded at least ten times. CDR3 nucleotides: TGTGCCAGCAGCTTACAGTTCGGGGGGAACACTGAAGCTTTCTTT. This codes for CASSLQFGGNTEAFF. V and J are TRBV7-8 and TRBJ1-1, with a possible D match to TRBD1 (5 bases). Germline lookup yields CDR1 SGHVS and CDR2 FQNEAQ. This CDR3 has 15 amino acids. The V end was cut by 2 bases, the J end by 1 base, with 11 bases between.